Listed below are T cell receptor beta chains from one sample, sequenced in a study of cytomegalovirus exposure and HLA in healthy donors. Profiling relied on immunoSEQ multiplex PCR, and the TCRdb table lists in-frame clones only, not all of them. The data hold 89,000 or so clones, with more than 60% observed a single time. Sequenced material: PBMCs. All receptors come from a boy younger than 18 in good health and CMV-seronegative. The CDR3 runs from the conserved cysteine through the conserved F or W. Each record gives: clone size, V gene, J gene, D gene, CDR3 DNA, CDR3 protein. D genes are given only for firm matches. The size field is filled for only some rows; it gives once, few, many or a size class.

NA	TRBV30	TRBJ1-2	TRBD1	TGTGCCTGGAGCCGGACAGGGCTCGGGACAGGCTACACCTTC	CAWSRTGLGTGYTF
NA	TRBV9	TRBJ2-7	NA	TGTGCCAGCAGCGTAGGAGGGACTGAATACGAGCAGTACTTC	CASSVGGTEYEQYF
NA	TRBV6-6	TRBJ2-7	NA	TGTGCCAGCAGTGACGGTGGCGGGGCCTACGAGCAGTACTTC	CASSDGGGAYEQYF
NA	TRBV28	TRBJ1-3	TRBD1	TGTGCCAGCAGTTTAGGGACAGGCGGAAACACCATATATTTT	CASSLGTGGNTIYF
NA	TRBV4-1	TRBJ2-1	NA	TGCGCCAGCAGCCGCCCTGGACAGAGGTCCTACAATGAGCAGTTCTTC	CASSRPGQRSYNEQFF
NA	TRBV6-5	TRBJ2-1	NA	TGTGCCAGACCCCGGCCAGACAGGACCCACAATGAGCAGTTCTTC	CARPRPDRTHNEQFF
NA	TRBV4-1	TRBJ2-7	TRBD1	TGCGCCAGCAGCCTACGTCAGGGGGCGGGAGAGCAGTACTTC	CASSLRQGAGEQYF
many	TRBV4-3	TRBJ2-7	TRBD2	TGCGCCAGCAGCCACCGGACTAGCGGGAGCTACGAGCAGTACTTC	CASSHRTSGSYEQYF
NA	TRBV7-2	TRBJ2-7	TRBD2	TGTGCCAGCAGCTTGGGGTCGGGGGGCTACGAGCAGTACTTC	CASSLGSGGYEQYF
NA	TRBV27	TRBJ1-1	NA	TGTGCCAGCAGGTCGACAGGATTCACTGAAGCTTTCTTT	CASRSTGFTEAFF
NA	TRBV4-3	TRBJ2-1	TRBD2	TGCGCCAGCAGCCAAGATTGGGCCCGAGGGGACTATCAGTTCTTC	CASSQDWARGDYQFF
once	TRBV27	TRBJ2-7	TRBD1	TGTGCCAGCAGTTCCGTGACGGGACAGGTCTACGAGCAGTACTTC	CASSSVTGQVYEQYF
NA	TRBV27	TRBJ1-4	NA	TGTGCCAGCAGTTGGGGGGGAAACGGTGAAAAACTGTTTTTT	CASSWGGNGEKLFF
NA	TRBV9	TRBJ2-1	TRBD2	TGTGCCAGCAGCGTAGTAACTAGCGGGAGCAATGAGCAGTTCTTC	CASSVVTSGSNEQFF
NA	TRBV15	TRBJ2-3	NA	TGTGCCACCAGCAGAGAATCCGCCCTAAGCACAGATACGCAGTATTTT	CATSRESALSTDTQYF
NA	TRBV13	TRBJ2-1	NA	TGTGCCAGCAGCGCCAGAGGCTATATACACAATGAGCAGTTCTTC	CASSARGYIHNEQFF
NA	TRBV27	TRBJ1-2	NA	TGTGCCACCAAAGGACTCTTCTATGGCTACACCTTC	CATKGLFYGYTF
NA	TRBV5-1	TRBJ1-1	NA	TGCGCCAGCAGCCCACAGGGAATTGGTACTGAAGCTTTCTTT	CASSPQGIGTEAFF
NA	TRBV28	TRBJ2-1	TRBD2	TGTGCCAGCAGTTTCGGGGGAGGGAGAAACAATGAGCAGTTCTTC	CASSFGGGRNNEQFF
NA	TRBV10-1	TRBJ2-1	TRBD2	TGCGCCAGCAGTGAGACGGGGGGGCGGAATGAGCAGTTCTTC	CASSETGGRNEQFF
NA	TRBV5-8	TRBJ1-5	TRBD1	TGTGCCAGCCAATCCCCCGGGACAGGGAACCAGCCCCAGCATTTT	CASQSPGTGNQPQHF
NA	TRBV6-5	TRBJ1-5	NA	TGTGCCAGCAGTTACTCGGCAGGGAATCAGCCCCAGCATTTT	CASSYSAGNQPQHF